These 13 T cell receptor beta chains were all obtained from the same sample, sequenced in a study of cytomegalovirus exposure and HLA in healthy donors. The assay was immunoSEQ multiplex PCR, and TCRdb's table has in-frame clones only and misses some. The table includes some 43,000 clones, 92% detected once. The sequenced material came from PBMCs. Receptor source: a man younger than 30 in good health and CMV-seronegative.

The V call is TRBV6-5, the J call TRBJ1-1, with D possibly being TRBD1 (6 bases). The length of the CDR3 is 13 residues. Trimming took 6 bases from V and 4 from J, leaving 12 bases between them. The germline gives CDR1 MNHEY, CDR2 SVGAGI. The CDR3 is CASSDTGITEAFF. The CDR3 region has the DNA TGTGCCAGCAGCGATACAGGGATCACTGAAGCTTTCTTT.

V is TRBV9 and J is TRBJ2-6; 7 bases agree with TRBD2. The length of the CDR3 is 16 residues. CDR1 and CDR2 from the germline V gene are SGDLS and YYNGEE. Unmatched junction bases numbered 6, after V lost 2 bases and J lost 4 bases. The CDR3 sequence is CASSVSGTYGANVLTF. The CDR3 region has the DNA TGTGCCAGCAGCGTGAGCGGGACTTACGGGGCCAACGTCCTGACTTTC.

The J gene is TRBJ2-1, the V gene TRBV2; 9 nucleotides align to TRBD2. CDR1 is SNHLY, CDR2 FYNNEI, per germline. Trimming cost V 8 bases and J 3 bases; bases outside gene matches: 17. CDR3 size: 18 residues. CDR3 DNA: TGTGCCAGCGGCGGGTCGGTAGCGAGGCGGGGGGGCTACAATGAGCAGTTCTTC. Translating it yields CASGGSVARRGGYNEQFF.

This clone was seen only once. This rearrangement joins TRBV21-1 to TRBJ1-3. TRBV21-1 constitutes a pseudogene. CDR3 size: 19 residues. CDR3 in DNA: TGTGCCAGCAGCAAATCCTACCTCAGAGGGCGAGGTACTGGAAACACCATATATTTT. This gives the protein CASSKSYLRGRGTGNTIYF.

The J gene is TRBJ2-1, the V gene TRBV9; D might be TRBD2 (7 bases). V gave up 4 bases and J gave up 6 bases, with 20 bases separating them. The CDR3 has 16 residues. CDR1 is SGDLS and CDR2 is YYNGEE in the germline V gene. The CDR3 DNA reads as TGTGCCAGCAGCCCAAGGGGGGGGCGGGAGAGCAATGAGCAGTTCTTC. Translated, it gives CASSPRGGRESNEQFF.

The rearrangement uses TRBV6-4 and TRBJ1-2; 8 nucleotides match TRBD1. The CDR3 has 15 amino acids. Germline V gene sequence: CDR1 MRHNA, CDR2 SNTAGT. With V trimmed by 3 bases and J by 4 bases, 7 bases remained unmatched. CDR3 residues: CASSEGQGPTYGYTF. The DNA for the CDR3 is TGTGCCAGCAGTGAAGGACAGGGCCCAACCTATGGCTACACCTTC.

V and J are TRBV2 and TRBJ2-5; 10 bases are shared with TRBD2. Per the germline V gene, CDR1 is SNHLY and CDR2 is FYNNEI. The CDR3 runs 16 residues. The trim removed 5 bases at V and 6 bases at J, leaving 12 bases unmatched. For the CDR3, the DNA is TGTGCCAGCAGTCGAAGCCTAGCGGGAGAGTGGAAGACCCAGTACTTC. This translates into CASSRSLAGEWKTQYF.

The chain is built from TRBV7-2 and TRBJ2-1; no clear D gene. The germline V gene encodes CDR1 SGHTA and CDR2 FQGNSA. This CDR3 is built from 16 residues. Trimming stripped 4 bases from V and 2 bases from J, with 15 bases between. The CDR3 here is CASSSLGSPTYNEQFF. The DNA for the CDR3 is TGTGCCAGCAGCTCCCTCGGGTCTCCTACCTACAATGAGCAGTTCTTC. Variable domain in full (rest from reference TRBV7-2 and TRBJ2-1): GAGVSQSPSNKVTEKGKDVELRCDPISGHTALYWYRQSLGQGLEFLIYFQGNSAPDKSGLPSDRFSAERTGGSVSTLTIQRTQQEDSAVYLCASSSLGSPTYNEQFFGPGTRLTVL.

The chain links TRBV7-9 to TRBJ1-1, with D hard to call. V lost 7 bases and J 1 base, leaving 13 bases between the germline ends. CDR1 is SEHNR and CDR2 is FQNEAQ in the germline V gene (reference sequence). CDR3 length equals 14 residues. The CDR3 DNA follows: TGTGCCAGCAACCGCGGCCCGGAGAACACTGAAGCTTTCTTT. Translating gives CASNRGPENTEAFF.

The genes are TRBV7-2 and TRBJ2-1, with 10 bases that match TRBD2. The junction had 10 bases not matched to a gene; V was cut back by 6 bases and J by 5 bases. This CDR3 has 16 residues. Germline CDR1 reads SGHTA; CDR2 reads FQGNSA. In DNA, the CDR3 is TGTGCCAGCAGTCCCGCTAGCGGGAGCAACCACAATGAGCAGTTCTTC. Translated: CASSPASGSNHNEQFF.

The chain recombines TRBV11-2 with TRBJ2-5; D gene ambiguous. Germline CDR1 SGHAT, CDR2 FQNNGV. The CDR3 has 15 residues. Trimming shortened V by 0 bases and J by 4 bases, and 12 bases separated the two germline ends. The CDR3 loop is CASSLDRLGGETQYF. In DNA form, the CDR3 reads TGTGCCAGCAGCTTAGATCGGTTAGGCGGAGAGACCCAGTACTTC.

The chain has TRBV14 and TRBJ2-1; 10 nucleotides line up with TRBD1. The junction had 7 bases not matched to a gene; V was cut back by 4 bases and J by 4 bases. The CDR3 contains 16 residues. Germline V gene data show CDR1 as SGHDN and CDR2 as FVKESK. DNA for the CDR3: TGTGCCAGCAGCCGCGGACCGGGACAGGGGTACAATGAGCAGTTCTTC. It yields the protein CASSRGPGQGYNEQFF.

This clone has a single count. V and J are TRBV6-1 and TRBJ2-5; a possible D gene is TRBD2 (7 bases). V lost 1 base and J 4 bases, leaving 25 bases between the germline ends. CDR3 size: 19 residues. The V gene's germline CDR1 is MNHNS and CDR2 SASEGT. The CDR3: CASSEDSGRRGGRRETQYF. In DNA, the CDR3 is TGTGCCAGCAGTGAAGATAGTGGCAGAAGGGGGGGTCGTCGAGAGACCCAGTACTTC.